This T cell receptor (beta chain) was recovered during a study of T cell responses to AZD1222 COVID-19 vaccine. The CDR3 contains 16 residues. V lost 0 bases and J lost 5; bases outside the gene matches: 9. From germline, CDR1 is SGHDT and CDR2 YYEEEE. Overall study findings and caveats: Close to half of spike-specific TCRs reportedly recognize unmutated variant regions. Only after the peak T cell response were repertoires sampled. Of the AZD1222 recipients, only 5 to 7 were seropositive at baseline.

TCRdb's copy holds only in-frame clones and misses some; the assay was immunoSEQ multiplex PCR. Altogether 100,000 to 150,000 clones are present, 80% to 90% being singletons, with the ten largest covering around 20%. For this clone: Its antigen is unknown.

This specimen was peripheral blood, taken on day 0 of AZD1222 vaccination. This chain connects TRBV5-6 to TRBJ2-7; TRBD1 matches 9 bases. The TCR was taken from an adult in good health. This CDR3 is CASSLAGWTGDHEQYF. DNA of the CDR3: TGTGCCAGCAGCTTGGCAGGGTGGACAGGGGACCACGAGCAGTACTTC.